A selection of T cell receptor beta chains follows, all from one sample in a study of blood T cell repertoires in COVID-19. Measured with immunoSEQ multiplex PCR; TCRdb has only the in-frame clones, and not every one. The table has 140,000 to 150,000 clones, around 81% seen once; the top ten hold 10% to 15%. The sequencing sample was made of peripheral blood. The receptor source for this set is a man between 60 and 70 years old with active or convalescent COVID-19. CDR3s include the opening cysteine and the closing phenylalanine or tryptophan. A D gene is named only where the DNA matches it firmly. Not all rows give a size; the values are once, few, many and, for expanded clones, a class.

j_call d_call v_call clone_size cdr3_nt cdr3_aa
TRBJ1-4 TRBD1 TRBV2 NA TGTGCCAGCAGGATGGGGACAGTGAATGAAAAACTGTTTTTT CASRMGTVNEKLFF
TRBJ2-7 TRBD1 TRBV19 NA TGTGCCAGTAGTATCAGAGGGGGCGACAAGTACGAGCAGTACTTC CASSIRGGDKYEQYF
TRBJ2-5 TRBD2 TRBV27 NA TGTGCCTCCCGGGGACTAGCGGACCAAGAGACCCAGTACTTC CASRGLADQETQYF
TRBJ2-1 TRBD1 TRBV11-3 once TGTGCCAGCAGCTTAGTAGGGACAGGATTACCGGGAGACACCTACAATGAGCAGTTCTTC CASSLVGTGLPGDTYNEQFF
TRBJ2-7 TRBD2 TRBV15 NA TGTGCCACCAGCAACAACCCTAGCGGGCGGGCCTACGAGCAGTACTTC CATSNNPSGRAYEQYF
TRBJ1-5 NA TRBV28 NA TGTGCCAGCACCCTAAGGAGGGATCAGCCCCAGCATTTT CASTLRRDQPQHF
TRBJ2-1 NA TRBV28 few TGTGCCAGCAGCCGTAGGCGGGGTTCCTACAATGAGCAGTTCTTC CASSRRRGSYNEQFF
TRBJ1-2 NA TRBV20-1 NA TGCAGTGCTAGAAATGGCGGCTACACCTTC CSARNGGYTF
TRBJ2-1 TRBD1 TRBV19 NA TGTGCCAGTAGTCTGCGACAGGGACCTCAAGGTGAGCAGTTCTTC CASSLRQGPQGEQFF
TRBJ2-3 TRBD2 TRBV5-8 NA TGTGCCAGCAGCTTGGAACTAGCGGGCTACACAGATACGCAGTATTTT CASSLELAGYTDTQYF
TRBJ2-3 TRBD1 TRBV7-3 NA TGTGCCAGCAGCTTATACGGGACAGGGGGGACAGATACGCAGTATTTT CASSLYGTGGTDTQYF
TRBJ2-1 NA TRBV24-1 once TGTGCCACCAGTGCCCACTCCGCGAGGGATGAGCAGTTCTTC CATSAHSARDEQFF
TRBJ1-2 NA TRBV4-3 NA TGCGCCAGCAGCCAAGATTGGACGGGGAACTATGGCTACACCTTC CASSQDWTGNYGYTF
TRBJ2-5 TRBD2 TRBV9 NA TGTGCCAGCAGCACCGGGACTAGCGGGACCTGGGAGACCCAGTACTTC CASSTGTSGTWETQYF
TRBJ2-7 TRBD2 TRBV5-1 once TGCGCCAGCAGCGGGGGGACTAGCGGAGTCGCCCAATACTTC CASSGGTSGVAQYF
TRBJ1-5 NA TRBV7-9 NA TGTGCCAGCAGCCAGGGATGGGGCAATCAGCCCCAGCATTTT CASSQGWGNQPQHF
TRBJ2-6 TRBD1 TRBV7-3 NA TGTGCCAGCAGCTTCAGGGGGCTAATGGGTGGGGCCAACGTCCTGACTTTC CASSFRGLMGGANVLTF
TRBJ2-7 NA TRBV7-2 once TGTGCCAGCAGCTTCGACTCGGTTAGCTACGAGCAGTACTTC CASSFDSVSYEQYF
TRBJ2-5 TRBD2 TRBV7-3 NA TGTGCCAGCAGCAAAAGGGGAACGGCGGGAGGAGAGACCCAGTACTTC CASSKRGTAGGETQYF
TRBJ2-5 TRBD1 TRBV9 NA TGTGCCAGCAGCTTCGGGACAGGGAGTCAAGAGACCCAGTACTTC CASSFGTGSQETQYF
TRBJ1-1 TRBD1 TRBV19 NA TGTGCCAGTAGTCCACAGGGGGCAATCTCTGAAGCTTTCTTT CASSPQGAISEAFF
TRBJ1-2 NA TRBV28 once TGTGCCAGCACCGGCCAGGGGAACTATGGCTACACCTTC CASTGQGNYGYTF
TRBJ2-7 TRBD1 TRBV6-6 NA TGTGCCAGCAGAGCTCCGGGACAGACCTACGAGCAGTACTTC CASRAPGQTYEQYF
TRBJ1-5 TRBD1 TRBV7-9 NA TGTGCCAGCAGCTTAGCGGGACAGCAGCCCCAGCATTTT CASSLAGQQPQHF
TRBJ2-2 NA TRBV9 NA TGTGCCAGCAGCCCTCGTGGGACAACGAACACCGGGGAGCTGTTTTTT CASSPRGTTNTGELFF
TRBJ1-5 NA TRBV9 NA TGTGCCAGCAGCGGACTCCAGGGGCAGGCCCAGCATTTT CASSGLQGQAQHF
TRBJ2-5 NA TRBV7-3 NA TGTGCCAGCAGCTCCAATGGAGATGAGACCCAGTACTTC CASSSNGDETQYF
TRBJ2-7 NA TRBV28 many TGTGCCAGCAGTTTTGGTTCTCGGGACACCCTCTACGAGCAGTACTTC CASSFGSRDTLYEQYF
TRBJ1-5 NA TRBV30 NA TGTGCCTGGAGCTTCAGCAATCAGCCCCAGCATTTT CAWSFSNQPQHF
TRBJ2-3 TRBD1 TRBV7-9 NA TGTGCCAGCAGCTCACTTTACAGGGGTTCTTCCACAGATACGCAGTATTTT CASSSLYRGSSTDTQYF
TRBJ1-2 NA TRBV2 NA TGTGCCAGCAGTACCAGGGGAGTTGATGGCTACACCTTC CASSTRGVDGYTF
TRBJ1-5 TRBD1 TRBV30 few TGTGCCTGGAGTGGAGGGGGCAGTCAGCCCCAGCATTTT CAWSGGGSQPQHF